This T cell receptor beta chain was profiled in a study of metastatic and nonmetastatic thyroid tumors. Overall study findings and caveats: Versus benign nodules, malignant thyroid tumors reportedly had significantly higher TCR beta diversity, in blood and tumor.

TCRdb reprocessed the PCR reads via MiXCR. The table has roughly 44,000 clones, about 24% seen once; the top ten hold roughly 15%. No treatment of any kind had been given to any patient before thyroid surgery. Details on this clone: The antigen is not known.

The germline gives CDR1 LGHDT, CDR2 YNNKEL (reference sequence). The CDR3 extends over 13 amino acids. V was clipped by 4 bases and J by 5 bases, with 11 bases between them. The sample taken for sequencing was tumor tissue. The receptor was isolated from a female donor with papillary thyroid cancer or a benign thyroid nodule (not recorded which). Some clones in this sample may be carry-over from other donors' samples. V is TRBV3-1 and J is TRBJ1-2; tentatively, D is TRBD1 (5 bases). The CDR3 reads CASSLLTAYGYTF. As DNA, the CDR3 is TGTGCCAGCAGCCTCCTGACAGCATATGGCTACACCTTC.